Each of the 19 T cell receptor beta chains below was sequenced from the same sample in a study of T cells after yellow fever vaccination. Each CDR3 protein is one row after TCRdb ran MiXCR on the 5' RACE reads. The sample lists fewer than 500,000 distinct CDR3 sequences, around 20% occurring once. Sequencing was performed on PBMCs, taken before the yellow fever booster vaccination. The receptors stem from a man between 18 and 29 years old who received the YFV17D yellow fever vaccine.

This clonotype was counted between two and nine times. The CDR3 DNA sequence: TGTGCCAGCAGAGACGACATGAACACTGAAGCTTTCTTT. Protein: CASRDDMNTEAFF. The chain employs TRBV2 and TRBJ1-1; D is unresolved. There are 13 residues in the CDR3. Deletions cut 6 bases from V and 0 bases from J, with 8 bases between. In germline, CDR1 is SNHLY, CDR2 FYNNEI.

CDR3 region: CASSQGQGPSYEQYF. The CDR3 DNA sequence: TGTGCCAGCAGCCAAGGACAGGGGCCTTCCTACGAGCAGTACTTC. V gene TRBV7-9 combines with J gene TRBJ2-7; TRBD1 agrees at 9 bases. The V gene end was trimmed by 5 bases and the J gene end by 1 base; junction bases not matched to a gene: 6. The CDR3 spans 15 residues. Per germline, CDR1 SEHNR and CDR2 FQNEAQ (reference sequence).

This clonotype was observed a handful of times. The rearrangement uses TRBV10-3 and TRBJ1-5, with D possibly matching TRBD1 (6 bases). Germline V gene lookup returns CDR1 ENHRY and CDR2 SYGVKD. Between the trimmed V and J ends, which lost 2 bases and 6 bases, there was a span of 8 bases. The CDR3 length is 13 residues. The chain's CDR3 is CAISEVQGQPQHF. In nucleotides, the CDR3 is TGTGCCATCAGTGAGGTACAGGGTCAGCCCCAGCATTTT.

This clonotype came up many times. The genes are TRBV7-9 and TRBJ2-2, with 11 bases lining up with TRBD2. The CDR3 runs 15 residues. V trimming: 6 bases; J trimming: 4 bases; junction bases outside the gene matches: 4. CDR1 and CDR2 from the germline V gene are SEHNR and FQNEAQ (reference sequence). Written as DNA, the CDR3 is TGTGCCAGCAGACCTGGACTAGCGGGCACCGGGGAGCTGTTTTTT. Protein: CASRPGLAGTGELFF.

This clonotype was recorded at least ten times. V gene TRBV7-6 combines with J gene TRBJ2-1, with 7 bases identical to TRBD2. Germline assignment: CDR1 SGHVS and CDR2 FNYEAQ. After removal of 3 bases from V and 2 bases from J, the junction contained 7 bases not matched to a gene. The CDR3 consists of 16 residues. The CDR3 loop reads CASSLGSSGTYNEQFF. The CDR3 DNA follows: TGTGCCAGCAGCTTGGGTTCTAGCGGAACCTACAATGAGCAGTTCTTC.

The chain has TRBV6-6 and TRBJ2-7; D is possibly TRBD1 (6 bases). The V gene lost 6 bases and the J gene lost 1 base, with 16 bases spanning the gap. CDR3 length: 15 residues. Germline loops: CDR1 MNHNY, CDR2 SVGAGI (reference sequence). The CDR3, as DNA: TGTGCCAGCAGCCCCCCTGCAGGGGAGTCCTACGAGCAGTACGTC. Translated, it gives CASSPPAGESYEQYV.

The V gene is TRBV24-1, the J gene TRBJ1-1; D not resolved. V lost 1 base to trimming and J lost 7 bases, with 9 bases between them. This CDR3 is 13 amino acids long. Germline values: CDR1 KGHDR, CDR2 SFDVKD. The DNA of the CDR3 is TGTGCCACCAGTGATTTCACCGGCCTTGAAGCTTTCTTT. Translation gives CATSDFTGLEAFF.

This chain joins TRBV5-1 and TRBJ2-7; 13 bases are shared with TRBD2. Germline CDR1 reads SGHRS; CDR2 reads YFSETQ. V shed 5 bases and J 1 base; nucleotides not matched to a gene: 6. This CDR3 is built from 16 residues. The CDR3 is CASRPGTSGESYEQYV. DNA for the CDR3: TGCGCCAGCAGACCCGGGACTAGCGGGGAATCCTACGAGCAGTACGTC.

The chain joins TRBV6-6 to TRBJ1-5; 9 nucleotides agree with TRBD1. Germline assignment: CDR1 MNHNY and CDR2 SVGAGI (reference sequence). Trimming cost V 5 bases and J 6 bases; bases outside gene matches: 8. This CDR3 comprises 15 residues. In DNA, the CDR3 is TGTGCCAGCAGTCCTCGGACAGGGGCAGCTCAGCCCCAGCATTTT. Protein product: CASSPRTGAAQPQHF.

V usage is TRBV29-1 and J usage is TRBJ2-2; maybe TRBD2 (5 bases). The CDR3 runs to 14 residues. Trimming shortened V by 4 bases and J by 1 base, and 10 bases separated the two germline ends. Germline loops: CDR1 SQVTM, CDR2 ANQGSEA. DNA of the CDR3: TGCAGCGTTGGGAGGACTTGGAACACCGGGGAGCTGTTTTTT. Translated, it gives CSVGRTWNTGELFF.

J is TRBJ1-5 and V is TRBV12-3 or TRBV12-4; TRBD1 agrees at 8 bases. The CDR3 is made up of 13 amino acids. V was clipped by 8 bases and J by 6 bases; unmatched bases: 6. The CDR3 region is CASGTGKGQPQHF. The CDR3 DNA reads as TGTGCCAGCGGGACAGGAAAAGGTCAGCCCCAGCATTTT.

A few counts support this clonotype. The V and J genes are TRBV4-2 and TRBJ2-1; D call uncertain. Germline loops: CDR1 LGHNA, CDR2 YNFKEQ. The CDR3 is 12 residues long. The germline V and J ends were trimmed by 0 bases and 5 bases, with 2 bases remaining between them. The CDR3 sequence is CASSQENNEQFF. As DNA, the CDR3 is TGTGCCAGCAGCCAAGAAAACAATGAGCAGTTCTTC.

This clonotype has a handful of counts. The chain's CDR3 is CASSYSGNNEQFF. CDR3 DNA sequence: TGTGCCAGCAGTTACTCCGGAAACAATGAGCAGTTCTTC. The genes are TRBV6-5 and TRBJ2-1; D is undetermined. The length of the CDR3 is 13 residues. CDR1 and CDR2 (germline): MNHEY, SVGAGI. V lost 0 bases, J lost 5 bases, and 5 bases lay in between.

This clonotype was counted a few times. The chain couples TRBV5-5 to TRBJ2-1; 7 nucleotides match TRBD1. CDR1 is SGHKS, CDR2 YYEKEE, per germline (reference sequence). V shed 5 bases and J 5 bases; nucleotides not matched to a gene: 7. The CDR3 consists of 14 residues. CDR3 loop: CASSQQGWDNEQFF. The CDR3 nucleotides read TGTGCCAGCAGTCAACAGGGGTGGGACAATGAGCAGTTCTTC.

This clonotype came up a few times. This chain uses TRBV25-1 with TRBJ2-2; maybe TRBD2 (6 bases). Germline loops: CDR1 MGHDK, CDR2 SYGVNS. The CDR3 consists of 16 residues. V was clipped by 1 base and J by 1 base, with 10 bases between them. The CDR3 nucleotides are TGTGCCAGCAGTGAATTCGGGGGTTGGAACACCGGGGAGCTGTTTTTT. It is translated as CASSEFGGWNTGELFF.

This chain uses TRBV20-1 with TRBJ2-7; D not resolved. The CDR3 is made up of 14 amino acids. Trimming took 3 bases from V and 2 from J, leaving 14 bases between them. From germline, CDR1 is DFQATT and CDR2 SNEGSKA (reference sequence). The chain's CDR3 is CSARRSSSPYEQYF. The CDR3 DNA reads as TGCAGTGCTAGGAGGAGTAGCTCCCCCTACGAGCAGTACTTC.

The rearrangement uses TRBV14 and TRBJ1-3; D ambiguous. With 3 bases removed from V and 0 bases from J, the gap between germline ends came to 18 bases. CDR3 length: 18 residues. Per the germline V gene, CDR1 is SGHDN and CDR2 is FVKESK. The CDR3 DNA reads TGTGCCAGCAGCCATCTCATGGGTTCGGTAATCTCTGGAAACACCATATATTTT. Amino acids: CASSHLMGSVISGNTIYF. Drawing the rest from reference TRBV14 and TRBJ1-3, the complete variable domain is EAGVTQFPSHSVIEKGQTVTLRCDPISGHDNLYWYRRVMGKEIKFLLHFVKESKQDESGMPNNRFLAERTGGTYSTLKVQPAELEDSGVYFCASSHLMGSVISGNTIYFGEGSWLTVV.

This clonotype came up a few times. The chain uses TRBV4-1 and TRBJ2-3; TRBD2 aligns across 7 bases. In germline, CDR1 is MGHRA, CDR2 YSYEKL. V was pared by 0 bases and J by 2 bases, with 14 bases of the junction left unmatched. This CDR3 is built from 19 residues. Here the CDR3 DNA reads TGCGCCAGCAGCCAAGATGGGGGGGAGGTACTGTCGGCCACAGATACGCAGTATTTT. It yields the protein CASSQDGGEVLSATDTQYF.

DNA of the CDR3: TGTGCCACCAGCAGTGGGGGGGCGGGCACAGATACGCAGTATTTT. Translating gives CATSSGGAGTDTQYF. The V and J genes are TRBV15 and TRBJ2-3; a possible D gene is TRBD2 (7 bases). The V end lost 3 bases, the J end lost 1 base, and 11 bases lay between the germline ends. The CDR3 contains 15 residues. Germline values: CDR1 LNHNV, CDR2 YYDKDF (reference sequence).